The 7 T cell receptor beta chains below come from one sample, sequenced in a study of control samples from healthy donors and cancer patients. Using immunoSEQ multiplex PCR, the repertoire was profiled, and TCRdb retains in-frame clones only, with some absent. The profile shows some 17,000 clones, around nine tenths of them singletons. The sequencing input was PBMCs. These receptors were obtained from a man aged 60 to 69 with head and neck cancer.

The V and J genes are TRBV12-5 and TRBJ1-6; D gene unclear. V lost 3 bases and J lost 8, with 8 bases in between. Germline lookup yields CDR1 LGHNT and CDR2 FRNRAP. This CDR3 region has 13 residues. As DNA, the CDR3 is TGTGCTAGTGGTTTTCGGGAGGATTCACCCCTCCACTTT. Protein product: CASGFREDSPLHF.

This chain's CDR3 is CASSLQTGANTGELFF. The CDR3 DNA sequence: TGCGCCAGCAGCCTACAGACAGGGGCGAACACCGGGGAGCTGTTTTTT. The chain combines TRBV5-1 with TRBJ2-2, with 8 positions matching TRBD1. The CDR3 loop spans 16 amino acids. CDR1 and CDR2 from the germline V gene are SGHRS and YFSETQ. J gave up 0 bases and V 4 bases, and 5 bases lay outside the gene matches.

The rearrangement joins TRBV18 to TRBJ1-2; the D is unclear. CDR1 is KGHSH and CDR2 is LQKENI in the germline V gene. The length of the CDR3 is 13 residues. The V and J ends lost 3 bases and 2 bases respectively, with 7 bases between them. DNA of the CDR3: TGTGCCAGCTCACCCCAAGGGAACTATGGCTACACCTTC. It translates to CASSPQGNYGYTF.

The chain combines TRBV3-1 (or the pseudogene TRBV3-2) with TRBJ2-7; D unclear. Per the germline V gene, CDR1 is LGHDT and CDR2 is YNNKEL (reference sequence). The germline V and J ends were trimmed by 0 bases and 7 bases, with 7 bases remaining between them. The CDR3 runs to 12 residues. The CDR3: CASSQDWAEQYF. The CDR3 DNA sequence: TGTGCCAGCAGCCAAGATTGGGCAGAGCAGTACTTC.

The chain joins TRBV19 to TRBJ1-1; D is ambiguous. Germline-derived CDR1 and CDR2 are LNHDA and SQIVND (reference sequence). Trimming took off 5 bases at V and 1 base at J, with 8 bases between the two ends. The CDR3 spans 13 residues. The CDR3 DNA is TGTGCCAGTAGTCTAGCAGGGAACACTGAAGCTTTCTTT. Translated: CASSLAGNTEAFF.

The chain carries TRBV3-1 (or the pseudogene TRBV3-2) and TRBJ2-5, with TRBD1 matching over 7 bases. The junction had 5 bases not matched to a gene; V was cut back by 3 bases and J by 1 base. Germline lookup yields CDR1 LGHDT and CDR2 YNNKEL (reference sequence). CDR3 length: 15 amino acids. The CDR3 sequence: CASSQAWDSQETQYF. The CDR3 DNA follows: TGTGCCAGCAGCCAGGCCTGGGACAGCCAAGAGACCCAGTACTTC.

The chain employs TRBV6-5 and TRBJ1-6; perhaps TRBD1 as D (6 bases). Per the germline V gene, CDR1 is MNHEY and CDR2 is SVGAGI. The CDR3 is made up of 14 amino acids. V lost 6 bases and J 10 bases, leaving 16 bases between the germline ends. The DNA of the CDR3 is TGTGCCAGCAGAGCGGGGGGGGGCTGGTCACCCCTCCACTTT. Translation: CASRAGGGWSPLHF.